A single sample gave rise to the 5 T cell receptor beta chains below, sequenced in a study of shared clonotypes between healthy human individuals. Using immunoSEQ multiplex PCR, the repertoire was profiled, and TCRdb retains in-frame clones only, with some absent. There are roughly 640,000 clones in the sample; roughly 70% occur only once, and over 1.5% lies in the top ten. The sequencing sample was made of memory CD4+ T cells sorted from blood. Indicated subset: CD45RA-negative fraction. Source of these receptors: a woman in her thirties in good health.

The V gene is TRBV28, the J gene TRBJ1-4, with D unresolved. The CDR3 extends over 14 amino acids. V lost 6 bases, J lost 6 bases, and 14 bases lay in between. CDR1 and CDR2 (germline): MDHEN, SYDVKM. The CDR3 reads CASRLSEVDEKLFF. CDR3 bases: TGTGCCAGCAGACTATCGGAGGTGGATGAAAAACTGTTTTTT.

This clone was seen a few times. The gene calls are TRBV7-2 and TRBJ2-3, with D tentatively TRBD2 (5 bases). Trimming stripped 1 base from V and 5 bases from J, with 10 bases between. Germline V CDR1 and CDR2: SGHTA, FQGNSA. The CDR3 loop spans 14 amino acids. CDR3 sequence reads: CASSLVDFGDTQYF. CDR3 sequence (DNA): TGTGCCAGCAGCTTAGTGGACTTTGGAGATACGCAGTATTTT.

This chain connects TRBV10-1 to TRBJ2-1, with 10 bases identical to TRBD2. Trimming removed 5 bases from V and 7 bases from J; junction bases left unmatched: 8. The germline CDR1 and CDR2 sequences are WNHNN and SYGVQD (reference sequence). This CDR3 comprises 15 residues. CDR3 sequence: CASSKELAGNNEQFF. The CDR3 DNA is TGCGCCAGCAGTAAGGAACTAGCGGGAAATAATGAGCAGTTCTTC.

This clone was observed many times. Here the CDR3 reads CASRGGDQGSYEQYF. The CDR3, as DNA: TGTGCCAGCAGAGGAGGTGATCAAGGATCCTACGAGCAGTACTTC. This chain joins TRBV28 and TRBJ2-7, with D perhaps TRBD2 (5 bases). There are 15 residues in the CDR3. V lost 6 bases and J lost 1, with 16 bases in between. Germline-derived CDR1 and CDR2 are MDHEN and SYDVKM. The variable domain in full, completed from reference TRBV28 and TRBJ2-7, reads DVKVTQSSRYLVKRTGEKVFLECVQDMDHENMFWYRQDPGLGLRLIYFSYDVKMKEKGDIPEGYSVSREKKERFSLILESASTNQTSMYLCASRGGDQGSYEQYFGPGTRLTVT.

J is TRBJ2-2 and V is TRBV7-9, with a possible D match to TRBD2 (5 bases). There are 14 residues in the CDR3. CDR1 is SEHNR, CDR2 FQNEAQ, per germline (reference sequence). The V and J ends lost 3 bases and 8 bases respectively, with 13 bases between them. The CDR3 spells CASSFGVPGGELFF. In DNA form, the CDR3 reads TGTGCCAGCAGCTTTGGTGTACCGGGAGGGGAGCTGTTTTTT.